The clone carrying this T cell receptor (beta chain) was seen a few times. Its antigen remains unidentified. This entry comes from a study of CD8 T cells in ankylosing spondylitis. Trimming removed 6 bases at V and 7 bases at J, with 9 bases between. The CDR3 runs 11 residues. Study-level results: Disease-linked clones were found to be CD8+ and relatively rare in peripheral blood. A TCR beta motif made of about 8 highly homologous variants seemed typical of ankylosing spondylitis blood. Reactive arthritis synovial fluid and blood previously showed some of these motif variants. The authors reported significant enrichment of disease-linked clones in matched ankylosing spondylitis synovial fluid.

TCRdb re-analysed the 5' RACE reads in MiXCR, keeping a single row per CDR3 protein. The sample includes about 160,000 distinct CDR3 sequences, approximately 9.9% of them seen just once. V gene TRBV12-3 or TRBV12-4 combines with J gene TRBJ1-1, with unresolved D. What was sequenced was blood, either unsorted or a sorted T cell fraction (not recorded which). This clonotype was sampled from a female donor with ankylosing spondylitis or in good health (not recorded which). The CDR3 nucleotides read TGTGCCAGCAGCCCCACCCTTGAAGCTTTCTTT. Translated, it gives CASSPTLEAFF.